Listed below are T cell receptor beta chains from one sample, sequenced in a study of OX40 agonist ivuxolimab in advanced cancers. The assay was immunoSEQ multiplex PCR, and TCRdb's table has in-frame clones only and misses some. The sample contains tens of thousands of clones, about 89% of which appear only once. The sequenced sample was CD4+ or CD8+ T cells sorted from blood, obtained in a trial of the OX40 agonist ivuxolimab. All receptors derive from an adult with an advanced solid tumor such as melanoma, head and neck, liver or kidney cancer. Each CDR3 is given with its conserved first and last residue. The order of the fields is CDR3 DNA, CDR3 protein, J gene, clone size, D gene, V gene. The D gene is left open where the match is weak. Some rows mark clone size as missing; the rest say once, few, many or name a class of expanded clone.

cdr3_nt: TGTGCTAGTGGTTTGGTACTCGACAGGAGAGACTCTGGGGCCAACGTCCTGACTTTC; cdr3_aa: CASGLVLDRRDSGANVLTF; j_call: TRBJ2-6; clone_size: -; d_call: -; v_call: TRBV12-5
cdr3_nt: TGCAGCGTTGAAGGGGGGCGAACCTCTGGAAACACCATATATTTT; cdr3_aa: CSVEGGRTSGNTIYF; j_call: TRBJ1-3; clone_size: -; d_call: -; v_call: TRBV29-1
cdr3_nt: TGTGCCAGCAGTTACACGGGCGGAAAAGGCAGTGAGCAGTTCTTC; cdr3_aa: CASSYTGGKGSEQFF; j_call: TRBJ2-1; clone_size: -; d_call: -; v_call: TRBV6-5
cdr3_nt: TGTGCCAGCAGCCCCGGGACAGACAATGAGCAGTTCTTC; cdr3_aa: CASSPGTDNEQFF; j_call: TRBJ2-1; clone_size: few; d_call: TRBD1; v_call: TRBV7-3
cdr3_nt: TGTGCCAGCAGTTATTCGGCAGGGCTGAGAGGCGGGGAGCTGTTTTTT; cdr3_aa: CASSYSAGLRGGELFF; j_call: TRBJ2-2; clone_size: -; d_call: -; v_call: TRBV6-5
cdr3_nt: TGTGCCAGCAGCGTAGACCTTGCAGCTTTCCCGTATGAGCAGTTCTTC; cdr3_aa: CASSVDLAAFPYEQFF; j_call: TRBJ2-1; clone_size: once; d_call: -; v_call: TRBV9
cdr3_nt: TGTGCCAGCCTTCGTCATGGGGCTCCCCTCTCTGGAAACACCATATATTTT; cdr3_aa: CASLRHGAPLSGNTIYF; j_call: TRBJ1-3; clone_size: -; d_call: -; v_call: TRBV2
cdr3_nt: TGTGCCAGCAGTTCGCGGGGGGGAATCTACGAGCAGTACTTC; cdr3_aa: CASSSRGGIYEQYF; j_call: TRBJ2-7; clone_size: once; d_call: TRBD2; v_call: TRBV27
cdr3_nt: TGTGCCAGCAGCCAAGACCCCGGGTCTGGCTACACCTTC; cdr3_aa: CASSQDPGSGYTF; j_call: TRBJ1-2; clone_size: -; d_call: -; v_call: TRBV4-2
cdr3_nt: TGTGCCAGTACCACCTGGGCTGATCTGGGCTATGGCTACACCTTC; cdr3_aa: CASTTWADLGYGYTF; j_call: TRBJ1-2; clone_size: -; d_call: -; v_call: TRBV19
cdr3_nt: TGTGCCAGCAGCTTACTGTCGACAAACTATGGCTACACCTTC; cdr3_aa: CASSLLSTNYGYTF; j_call: TRBJ1-2; clone_size: -; d_call: -; v_call: TRBV11-2
cdr3_nt: TGTGCCAGCAGTGAGCCGGGACTGGGGGTGACCCAGTACTTC; cdr3_aa: CASSEPGLGVTQYF; j_call: TRBJ2-5; clone_size: -; d_call: -; v_call: TRBV2
cdr3_nt: TGTGCCAGCAGCTTAGTAGGGACAGCATGGGAGCTGTTTTTT; cdr3_aa: CASSLVGTAWELFF; j_call: TRBJ2-2; clone_size: -; d_call: TRBD1; v_call: TRBV7-9
cdr3_nt: TGTGCCAGCAGCTTCCGGGACGGCTACGAGCAGTACTTC; cdr3_aa: CASSFRDGYEQYF; j_call: TRBJ2-7; clone_size: -; d_call: -; v_call: TRBV5-8
cdr3_nt: TGTGCCAGCAGTGAAGCTGCGGGGGAGTATAATGAAAAACTGTTTTTT; cdr3_aa: CASSEAAGEYNEKLFF; j_call: TRBJ1-4; clone_size: once; d_call: -; v_call: TRBV2
cdr3_nt: TGTGCCAGCAGTGAAGATTGGAGTGCCAGCTCCTACGAGCAGTACTTC; cdr3_aa: CASSEDWSASSYEQYF; j_call: TRBJ2-7; clone_size: once; d_call: -; v_call: TRBV25-1
cdr3_nt: TGTGCCAGCAGCTTGTGGTTAGGGGGTGAAAAACTGTTTTTT; cdr3_aa: CASSLWLGGEKLFF; j_call: TRBJ1-4; clone_size: -; d_call: -; v_call: TRBV5-6
cdr3_nt: TGTGCCAGCAGCTTGGCAACGGCCATTACTTATGGCTACACCTTC; cdr3_aa: CASSLATAITYGYTF; j_call: TRBJ1-2; clone_size: -; d_call: -; v_call: TRBV5-5
cdr3_nt: TGTGCCAGCAGCTTAGTCGGAGAGGGAGAGACCCAGTACTTC; cdr3_aa: CASSLVGEGETQYF; j_call: TRBJ2-5; clone_size: -; d_call: -; v_call: TRBV7-7
cdr3_nt: TGCGCCAGTTATCCAGGGAGCCAAAACGAGCAGTACTTC; cdr3_aa: CASYPGSQNEQYF; j_call: TRBJ2-7; clone_size: -; d_call: -; v_call: TRBV10-2
cdr3_nt: TGTGCCAGCAGCTTATTAGGGGGACCTCAAGAGACCCAGTACTTC; cdr3_aa: CASSLLGGPQETQYF; j_call: TRBJ2-5; clone_size: -; d_call: -; v_call: TRBV7-9
cdr3_nt: TGTGCCAGCAGCTTTGAGCGCGCTGAAGCTTTCTTT; cdr3_aa: CASSFERAEAFF; j_call: TRBJ1-1; clone_size: -; d_call: -; v_call: TRBV5-6
cdr3_nt: TGCGCCAGCAGCCAAGGTCGGGACAGCTACGAGCAGTACTTC; cdr3_aa: CASSQGRDSYEQYF; j_call: TRBJ2-7; clone_size: -; d_call: TRBD1; v_call: TRBV4-1
cdr3_nt: TGTGCCAGCAGTTTCCGGGGAGGCGAGACCCAGTACTTC; cdr3_aa: CASSFRGGETQYF; j_call: TRBJ2-5; clone_size: -; d_call: -; v_call: TRBV27
cdr3_nt: TGTGCCGCCACTAGCGGCGCAGATACGCAGTATTTT; cdr3_aa: CAATSGADTQYF; j_call: TRBJ2-3; clone_size: -; d_call: TRBD2; v_call: TRBV19
cdr3_nt: TGCGCCAGCAGCCAAGAATTGGGGACACCCTCCTACGAGCAGTACTTC; cdr3_aa: CASSQELGTPSYEQYF; j_call: TRBJ2-7; clone_size: -; d_call: -; v_call: TRBV4-1
cdr3_nt: TGTGCCACCAGGGCTCCTAGCGGGGGGGCCTACAATGAGCAGTTCTTC; cdr3_aa: CATRAPSGGAYNEQFF; j_call: TRBJ2-1; clone_size: once; d_call: TRBD2; v_call: TRBV15
cdr3_nt: TGTGCCAGCAGTTTTGGGTTGGGGGCAGATACGCAGTATTTT; cdr3_aa: CASSFGLGADTQYF; j_call: TRBJ2-3; clone_size: -; d_call: -; v_call: TRBV27
cdr3_nt: TGCGCCAGCAGCCAAGTTGCACGAACGAACACTGAAGCTTTCTTT; cdr3_aa: CASSQVARTNTEAFF; j_call: TRBJ1-1; clone_size: -; d_call: -; v_call: TRBV4-1
cdr3_nt: TGCGCCAGCAGCCAAGCCCGGAAGGGTCAGCCCCAGCATTTT; cdr3_aa: CASSQARKGQPQHF; j_call: TRBJ1-5; clone_size: -; d_call: -; v_call: TRBV4-1